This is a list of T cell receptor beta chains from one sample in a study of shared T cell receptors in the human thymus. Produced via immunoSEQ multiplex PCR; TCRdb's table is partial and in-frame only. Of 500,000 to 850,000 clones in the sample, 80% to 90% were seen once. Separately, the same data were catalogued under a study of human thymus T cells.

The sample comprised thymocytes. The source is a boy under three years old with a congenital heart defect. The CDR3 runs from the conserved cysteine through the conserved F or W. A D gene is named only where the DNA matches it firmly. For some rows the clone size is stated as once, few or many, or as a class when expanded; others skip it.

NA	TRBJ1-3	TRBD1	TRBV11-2	CASSLHSTGSTSGNTIYF	TGTGCCAGCAGCTTGCACTCGACAGGGTCCACCTCTGGAAACACCATATATTTT
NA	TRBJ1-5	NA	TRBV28	CASINRSVLTQHF	TGTGCCAGCATCAACCGGTCGGTGCTGACCCAGCATTTT
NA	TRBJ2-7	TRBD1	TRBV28	CASSLYHLIDRASHEQYF	TGTGCCAGCAGTTTATACCACCTGATAGACAGGGCCAGCCACGAGCAGTACTTC
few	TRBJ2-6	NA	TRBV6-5	CASRDAGAGANVLTF	TGTGCCAGCAGAGATGCAGGGGCTGGGGCCAACGTCCTGACTTTC
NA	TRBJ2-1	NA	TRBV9	CASSTLVHVVQNEQFF	TGTGCCAGCAGCACCCTAGTTCATGTCGTCCAAAATGAGCAGTTCTTC
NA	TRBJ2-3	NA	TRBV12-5	CASGLVCREVSDTQYF	TGTGCTAGTGGTTTGGTTTGCAGGGAAGTGTCAGATACGCAGTATTTT
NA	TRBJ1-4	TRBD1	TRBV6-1	CASSLSGGEKLFF	TGTGCCAGCAGCCTGTCAGGGGGGGAAAAACTGTTTTTT
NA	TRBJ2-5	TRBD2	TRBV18	CASSPVLAGGPGETQYF	TGTGCCAGCTCACCTGTTCTAGCGGGAGGGCCTGGAGAGACCCAGTACTTC
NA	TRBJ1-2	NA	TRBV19	CASIGREGPGGYGYTF	TGTGCCAGTATAGGCCGGGAAGGCCCCGGAGGGTATGGCTACACCTTC
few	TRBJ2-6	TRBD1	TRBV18	CASSRQGKLANVLTF	TGTGCCAGCTCAAGACAGGGGAAATTGGCCAACGTCCTGACTTTC
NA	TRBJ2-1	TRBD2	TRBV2	CASSEAVNGRSYNEQFF	TGTGCCAGCAGTGAAGCGGTCAACGGGAGGTCCTACAATGAGCAGTTCTTC
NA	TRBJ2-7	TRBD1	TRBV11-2	CASSPYDRAYEQYF	TGTGCCAGCAGCCCCTACGACAGGGCCTACGAGCAGTACTTC
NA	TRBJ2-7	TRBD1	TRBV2	CASKGQTYEQYF	TGTGCCAGCAAGGGACAGACCTACGAGCAGTACTTC
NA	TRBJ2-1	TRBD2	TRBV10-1	CASSGGTSGNNEQFF	TGCGCCAGCAGCGGGGGGACTAGCGGAAACAATGAGCAGTTCTTC
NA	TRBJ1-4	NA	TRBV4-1	CASSQDWRVVAEKLFF	TGCGCCAGCAGCCAAGACTGGCGGGTGGTTGCTGAAAAACTGTTTTTT
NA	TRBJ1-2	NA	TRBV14	CASSQDPGSHGYTF	TGTGCCAGCAGCCAAGATCCGGGGTCGCATGGCTACACCTTC
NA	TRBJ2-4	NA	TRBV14	CASSPREAKNIQYF	TGTGCCAGCAGCCCGAGAGAAGCCAAAAACATTCAGTACTTC
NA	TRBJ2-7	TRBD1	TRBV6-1	CASSLRDSDYEQYF	TGTGCCAGCAGTCTACGGGACAGCGACTACGAGCAGTACTTC
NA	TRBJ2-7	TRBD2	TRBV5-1	CASSLAKGLDPYEQYF	TGCGCCAGCAGCTTGGCGAAGGGACTAGATCCCTACGAGCAGTACTTC
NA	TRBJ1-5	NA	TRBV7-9	CASSHGVRGTGQPQHF	TGTGCCAGCAGCCACGGGGTTCGGGGGACTGGTCAGCCCCAGCATTTT
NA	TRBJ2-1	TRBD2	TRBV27	CASSLIGGGRNEQFF	TGTGCCAGCAGTTTGATTGGCGGGGGGCGCAATGAGCAGTTCTTC
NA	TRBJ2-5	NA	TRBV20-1	CSATPAQYF	TGCAGTGCTACCCCCGCCCAGTACTTC
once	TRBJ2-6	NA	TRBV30	CAWKLPGRGSGANVLTF	TGTGCCTGGAAACTCCCGGGACGGGGGTCTGGGGCCAACGTCCTGACTTTC
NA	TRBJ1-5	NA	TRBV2	CASTGNSNQPQHF	TGTGCCAGCACGGGGAATAGCAATCAGCCCCAGCATTTT
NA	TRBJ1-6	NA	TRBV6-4	CASSEQNNNSPLHF	TGTGCCAGCAGTGAACAGAATAATAATTCACCCCTCCACTTT
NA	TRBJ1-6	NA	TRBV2	CASSDAGVGSPLHF	TGTGCCAGCAGTGATGCCGGGGTAGGATCACCCCTCCACTTT
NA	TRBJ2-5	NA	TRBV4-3	CASSQDQDGGETQYF	TGCGCCAGCAGCCAAGATCAAGATGGAGGGGAGACCCAGTACTTC
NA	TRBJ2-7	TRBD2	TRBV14	CASSQVSGTRSYEQYF	TGTGCCAGCAGCCAAGTCTCCGGGACTAGAAGCTACGAGCAGTACTTC
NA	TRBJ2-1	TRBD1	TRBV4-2	CASSQGLLRDSWYNEQFF	TGTGCCAGCAGCCAAGGACTTCTCCGGGACAGCTGGTACAATGAGCAGTTCTTC
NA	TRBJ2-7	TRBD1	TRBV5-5	CASSGRDSLGYEQYF	TGTGCCAGCAGCGGCCGGGACAGTCTAGGATACGAGCAGTACTTC
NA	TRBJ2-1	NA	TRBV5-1	CASSGLAESSYNEQFF	TGCGCCAGCAGCGGATTAGCGGAAAGCTCCTACAATGAGCAGTTCTTC
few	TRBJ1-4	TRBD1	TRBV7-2	CASSLIGQGAENEKLFF	TGTGCCAGCAGCTTAATAGGACAGGGGGCGGAGAATGAAAAACTGTTTTTT
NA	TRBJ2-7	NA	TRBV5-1	CASSRGSYEQYF	TGCGCCAGCAGCAGGGGCTCCTACGAGCAGTACTTC
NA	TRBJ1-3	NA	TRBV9	CASSVVPGLVSGNTIYF	TGTGCCAGCAGCGTAGTTCCAGGTTTGGTCTCTGGAAACACCATATATTTT
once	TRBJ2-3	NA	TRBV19	CASSIATRVAWLDTQYF	TGTGCCAGTAGTATAGCCACGAGGGTAGCGTGGTTGGATACGCAGTATTTT
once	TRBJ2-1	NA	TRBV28	CASSLERWGYNEQFF	TGTGCCAGCAGTTTAGAGCGGTGGGGATACAATGAGCAGTTCTTC
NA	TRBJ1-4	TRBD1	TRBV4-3	CASSQDLTDRVHEKLFF	TGCGCCAGCAGCCAAGATCTTACCGACAGGGTTCATGAAAAACTGTTTTTT
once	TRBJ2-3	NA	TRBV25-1	CASTAGGTDTQYF	TGTGCCAGCACCGCGGGTGGCACAGATACGCAGTATTTT
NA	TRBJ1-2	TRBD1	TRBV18	CASSPDRGHYGYTF	TGTGCCAGCTCACCAGACAGGGGGCACTATGGCTACACCTTC
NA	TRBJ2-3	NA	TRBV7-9	CASSPKPPQGQSTDTQYF	TGTGCCAGCAGCCCAAAGCCACCCCAGGGGCAGAGCACAGATACGCAGTATTTT